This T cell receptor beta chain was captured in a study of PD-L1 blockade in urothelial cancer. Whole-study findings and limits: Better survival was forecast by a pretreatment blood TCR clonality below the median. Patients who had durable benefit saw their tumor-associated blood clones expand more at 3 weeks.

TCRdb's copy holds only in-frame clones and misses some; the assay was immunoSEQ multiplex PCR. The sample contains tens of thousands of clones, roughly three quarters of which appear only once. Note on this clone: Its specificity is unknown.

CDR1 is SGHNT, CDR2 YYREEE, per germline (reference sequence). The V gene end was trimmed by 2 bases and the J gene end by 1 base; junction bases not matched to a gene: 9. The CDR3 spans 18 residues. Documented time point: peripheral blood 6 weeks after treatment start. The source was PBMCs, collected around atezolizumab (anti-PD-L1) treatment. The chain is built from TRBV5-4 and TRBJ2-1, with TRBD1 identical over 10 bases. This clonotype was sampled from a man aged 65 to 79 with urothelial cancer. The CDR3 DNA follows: TGTGCCAGCAGCTTTGGGGGGGGACAGGGGAGTTCCTACAATGAGCAGTTCTTC. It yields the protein CASSFGGGQGSSYNEQFF.